The 8 T cell receptor beta chains below were found in one sample sequenced in a study of cytomegalovirus exposure and HLA in healthy donors (dated by TCRdb to about 2017). The method was the immunoSEQ multiplex PCR assay. For the multiplex PCR, a mixture combining 60 forward primers for TCR Vbeta segments and 13 reverse primers for TCR Jbeta segments was used. The immuneACCESS repertoire file appears here via TCRdb, limited to in-frame rearrangements. These files lack a portion of the clones; in checked studies, under half of the deficit traces to unresolved V genes, and the cause of the others is not known. This sample is represented by about 200,000 clones; around 85% of them were singletons. 1.5% to 2% of the sample lies in the top ten. The sequencing input was PBMCs. These receptors were taken from a man aged 45-65 years in good health and CMV-seronegative.

V and J are TRBV2 and TRBJ2-2, with D unresolved. V lost 7 bases, J lost 7 bases, and 10 bases lay in between. The CDR3 sequence is 12 residues long. The germline V gene has CDR1 SNHLY and CDR2 FYNNEI. The CDR3 nucleotides are TGTGCCAGCATCTTCCCCAGCGGGGAGCTGTTTTTT. Translated, it gives CASIFPSGELFF. Full variable domain (rest looked up from reference TRBV2 and TRBJ2-2): EPEVTQTPSHQVTQMGQEVILRCVPISNHLYFYWYRQILGQKVEFLVSFYNNEISEKSEIFDDQFSVERPDGSNFTLKIRSTKLEDSAMYFCASIFPSGELFFGEGSRLTVL.

This chain joins TRBV29-1 and TRBJ1-2; D is possibly TRBD1 (5 bases). Trimming left V 0 bases short and J 8 bases short, with 7 bases between. The germline gives CDR1 SQVTM, CDR2 ANQGSEA. This CDR3 contains 11 residues. The CDR3 sequence is CSVEERGGYTF. The CDR3 DNA sequence: TGCAGCGTTGAAGAAAGGGGCGGCTACACCTTC.

This clone was picked up one time. This chain joins TRBV27 and TRBJ2-1; TRBD2 agrees at 8 bases. The CDR3 totals 16 residues. Trimming at V came to 6 bases and at J to 0 bases, leaving 7 bases not matched to a gene. Germline lookup yields CDR1 MNHEY and CDR2 SMNVEV (reference sequence). CDR3: CASSSSGISSYNEQFF. CDR3 DNA sequence: TGTGCCAGCAGCAGTAGCGGGATAAGCTCCTACAATGAGCAGTTCTTC.

This chain connects TRBV9 to TRBJ2-5, with D possibly TRBD1 on 6 matching bases. CDR3 length equals 15 residues. Germline CDR1 and CDR2: SGDLS and YYNGEE. The ends were cut back, 5 bases at V and 2 bases at J, with 16 bases in the middle. This CDR3 is CASSTLGTIQETQYF. CDR3 DNA: TGTGCCAGCAGTACCTTGGGGACAATACAAGAGACCCAGTACTTC.

J is TRBJ2-3 and V is TRBV27; maybe TRBD1 (5 bases). V was shortened by 5 bases and J by 7 bases, with 13 bases between the two germline ends. Germline CDR1 and CDR2: MNHEY and SMNVEV (reference sequence). The CDR3 runs 13 residues. The CDR3 sequence: CASSPPQGYTQYF. CDR3 DNA: TGTGCCAGCAGTCCCCCCCAGGGCTATACGCAGTATTTT.

This rearrangement joins TRBV19 to TRBJ2-6; maybe TRBD2 (5 bases). The CDR3 is 18 residues long. The germline V and J ends were trimmed by 4 bases and 0 bases, with 16 bases remaining between them. Germline values: CDR1 LNHDA, CDR2 SQIVND (reference sequence). The CDR3 spells CASSTPHVRDSGANVLTF. The DNA of the CDR3 is TGTGCCAGTAGTACCCCCCATGTACGGGACTCTGGGGCCAACGTCCTGACTTTC.

V and J are TRBV5-1 and TRBJ2-2; 8 nucleotides agree with TRBD1. The germline V gene encodes CDR1 SGHRS and CDR2 YFSETQ. The CDR3 has 14 residues. Trimming cost V 2 bases and J 5 bases; bases outside gene matches: 2. The CDR3 loop reads CASSLTGGTGELFF. The CDR3 DNA is TGCGCCAGCAGCTTAACAGGGGGGACCGGGGAGCTGTTTTTT. The full variable domain, rest sourced from reference TRBV5-1 and TRBJ2-2, is KAGVTQTPRYLIKTRGQQVTLSCSPISGHRSVSWYQQTPGQGLQFLFEYFSETQRNKGNFPGRFSGRQFSNSRSEMNVSTLELGDSALYLCASSLTGGTGELFFGEGSRLTVL.

This chain links TRBV27 with TRBJ2-5; perhaps TRBD1 as D (6 bases). CDR3 length: 14 amino acids. Germline-derived CDR1 and CDR2 are MNHEY and SMNVEV (reference sequence). Trimming stripped 6 bases from V and 5 bases from J, with 16 bases between. CDR3 protein: CASRPGHTFETQYF. CDR3 bases: TGTGCCAGCAGACCGGGACATACCTTCGAGACCCAGTACTTC.